This T cell receptor beta chain came from a study of monozygotic twins with inflammatory bowel disease. Study-level findings and limits: Twins with IBD were found to have lower TCRbeta diversity (inverse Simpson) than healthy co-twins.

The length of the CDR3 is 14 residues. Germline values: CDR1 SGHTA, CDR2 FQGNSA. Two rounds of nested PCR, of about 16 and 10 cycles, were run on TCRalpha and TCRbeta cDNA. From the 5' RACE reads, TCRdb lists one entry per CDR3 protein and no DNA. In all, the sample yields fewer than 550,000 distinct CDR3 sequences. Details on this clonotype: Antigen unknown.

Sequenced: blood. The sequence was obtained from a human donor with ulcerative colitis or Crohn's disease, or a healthy co-twin of an affected twin (not recorded which). V is TRBV7-2 and J is TRBJ1-5; TCRdb designates TRBD1, a call that cannot be tested without DNA. This CDR3 reads CASSLDRNNQPQHF. Using reference TRBV7-2 and TRBJ1-5 for the parts outside the CDR3, the full variable domain is GAGVSQSPSNKVTEKGKDVELRCDPISGHTALYWYRQSLGQGLEFLIYFQGNSAPDKSGLPSDRFSAERTGGSVSTLTIQRTQQEDSAVYLCASSLDRNNQPQHFGDGTRLSIL.